These 23 T cell receptor beta chains were sequenced from one sample in a study of blood T cell repertoires in COVID-19. Produced via immunoSEQ multiplex PCR; TCRdb's table is partial and in-frame only. The sample contains approximately 210,000 clones, more than 70% of which appear only once. Material: peripheral blood. The origin of the receptors is a woman between 45 and 60 years old with acute or convalescent COVID-19.

At least ten counts were recorded for this clone. The chain has TRBV27 and TRBJ1-1, with D tentatively TRBD1 (5 bases). V was shortened by 7 bases and J by 4 bases, with 19 bases between the two germline ends. The CDR3 contains 15 residues. Per the germline V gene, CDR1 is MNHEY and CDR2 is SMNVEV (reference sequence). The CDR3 DNA reads as TGTGCCAGCAACTCCCTTCGCCAGGGAGGCACTGAAGCTTTCTTT. Translated: CASNSLRQGGTEAFF.

The chain is built from TRBV5-1 and TRBJ2-2; 8 bases agree with TRBD1. The V and J ends lost 1 base and 6 bases, in that order; junction bases with no gene match: 8. The CDR3 sequence is 16 residues long. CDR1 SGHRS and CDR2 YFSETQ come from the germline V gene. The chain's CDR3 is CASSLHGTGSAGELFF. DNA of the CDR3: TGCGCCAGCAGCTTGCACGGGACAGGCAGCGCCGGGGAGCTGTTTTTT. Filled out from reference TRBV5-1 and TRBJ2-2, the complete variable domain reads KAGVTQTPRYLIKTRGQQVTLSCSPISGHRSVSWYQQTPGQGLQFLFEYFSETQRNKGNFPGRFSGRQFSNSRSEMNVSTLELGDSALYLCASSLHGTGSAGELFFGEGSRLTVL.

The genes are TRBV6-5 and TRBJ1-3; D perhaps matches TRBD1 (5 bases). CDR1 and CDR2 (germline): MNHEY, SVGAGI. V dropped 0 bases and J dropped 2 bases, with 8 bases sitting between them. The CDR3 has 15 amino acids. As DNA, the CDR3 is TGTGCCAGCAGTTACTCGGGGCCGGCTGGAAACACCATATATTTT. As protein: CASSYSGPAGNTIYF.

CDR3 bases: TGTGCCAGTAGCCGACAGGGCTTTAGCGGGAGTTCCACCGGGGAGCTGTTTTTT. It translates to CASSRQGFSGSSTGELFF. The chain is built from TRBV19 and TRBJ2-2; 9 nucleotides agree with TRBD2. The CDR3 runs to 18 residues. Per germline, CDR1 LNHDA and CDR2 SQIVND (reference sequence). Germline trimming cut 6 bases from V and 4 bases from J; bases unmatched to any gene: 15. The full variable domain, with the rest looked up from reference TRBV19 and TRBJ2-2, is DGGITQSPKYLFRKEGQNVTLSCEQNLNHDAMYWYRQDPGQGLRLIYYSQIVNDFQKGDIAEGYSVSREKKESFPLTVTSAQKNPTAFYLCASSRQGFSGSSTGELFFGEGSRLTVL.

The CDR3 here is CASSLGFSRDNQPQHF. CDR3 bases: TGTGCCAGCAGCTTGGGTTTCAGCAGGGACAATCAGCCCCAGCATTTT. The chain recombines TRBV5-8 with TRBJ1-5; D is perhaps TRBD1 (5 bases). Germline-derived CDR1 and CDR2 are SGHTS and YDEGEE. CDR3 length: 16 residues. V was trimmed by 0 bases and J by 3 bases, leaving 13 bases between them.

This clone was seen a few times. The chain couples TRBV2 to TRBJ1-4; 8 positions match TRBD1. Unmatched junction bases numbered 3, after V lost 3 bases and J lost 3 bases. The CDR3 is made up of 15 amino acids. Looked up from germline, CDR1 is SNHLY and CDR2 is FYNNEI. The CDR3 reads CASSDETGANEKLFF. The CDR3 DNA reads TGTGCCAGCAGTGACGAGACAGGGGCTAATGAAAAACTGTTTTTT.

This chain uses TRBV19 with TRBJ1-3; perhaps TRBD1 as D (5 bases). Germline-derived CDR1 and CDR2 are LNHDA and SQIVND (reference sequence). The V end lost 6 bases, the J end lost 0 bases, and 9 bases lay between the germline ends. The CDR3 has 14 amino acids. Here the CDR3 reads CASSRQSSGNTIYF. CDR3 sequence (DNA): TGTGCCAGTAGCCGACAGAGCTCTGGAAACACCATATATTTT.

J is TRBJ2-1 and V is TRBV4-1; 13 nucleotides agree with TRBD2. This CDR3 contains 15 residues. CDR1 and CDR2 from the germline V gene are MGHRA and YSYEKL. Trimming at V came to 4 bases and at J to 9 bases, leaving 6 bases not matched to a gene. The CDR3 sequence: CASSPGLAGEVEQFF. In nucleotides, the CDR3 is TGCGCCAGCAGCCCCGGACTAGCGGGAGAGGTTGAGCAGTTCTTC.

The CDR3 loop reads CASSDGGGYYNEQFF. CDR3 DNA sequence: TGTGCCAGCAGTGATGGAGGGGGCTACTACAATGAGCAGTTCTTC. The V and J genes are TRBV2 and TRBJ2-1; D possibly corresponds to TRBD1 (7 bases). Germline CDR1 is SNHLY and CDR2 is FYNNEI. CDR3 length equals 15 residues. With 3 bases removed from V and 3 bases from J, the gap between germline ends came to 12 bases.

This rearrangement joins TRBV29-1 to TRBJ2-7, with D tentatively TRBD1 (6 bases). This CDR3 is built from 13 residues. Trimming removed 6 bases at V and 7 bases at J, with 19 bases between. CDR1 is SQVTM, CDR2 ANQGSEA, per germline. This chain's CDR3 is CSVGSSGAGEQYF. For the CDR3, the DNA is TGCAGCGTGGGGTCCTCAGGGGCTGGGGAGCAGTACTTC.

The chain is built from TRBV5-1 and TRBJ1-3; D is undetermined. CDR3 size: 16 residues. V lost 2 bases, J lost 0 bases, and 12 bases lay in between. Germline V gives CDR1 SGHRS, CDR2 YFSETQ. The CDR3 is CASSLGREGSGNTIYF. The DNA of the CDR3 is TGCGCCAGCAGCTTAGGACGGGAGGGCTCTGGAAACACCATATATTTT.

The chain employs TRBV2 and TRBJ1-2; D gene uncertain. V was shortened by 6 bases and J by 5 bases, with 10 bases between the two germline ends. This CDR3 has 12 residues. Germline CDR1 reads SNHLY; CDR2 reads FYNNEI. CDR3 protein: CASRGAGYGYTF. CDR3 DNA: TGTGCCAGCAGGGGAGCAGGTTATGGCTACACCTTC.

This clone was counted a single time. V and J are TRBV29-1 and TRBJ2-1; the D gene is possibly TRBD2 (5 bases). This CDR3 is built from 13 residues. Trimming left V 6 bases short and J 8 bases short, with 17 bases between. In germline, CDR1 is SQVTM, CDR2 ANQGSEA. CDR3 loop: CSVPGGLSDEQFF. The CDR3, as DNA: TGCAGCGTACCCGGAGGCCTTTCGGATGAGCAGTTCTTC.

The V call is TRBV27, the J call TRBJ2-6; possible D gene TRBD1, 6 bases. The CDR3 spans 17 residues. CDR1 MNHEY and CDR2 SMNVEV come from the germline V gene (reference sequence). The germline V and J ends were trimmed by 4 bases and 0 bases, with 13 bases remaining between them. The CDR3 reads CASSSLGHLSGANVLTF. Here the CDR3 DNA reads TGTGCCAGCAGTTCTTTGGGACACCTCTCTGGGGCCAACGTCCTGACTTTC.

The genes are TRBV3-1 (or the pseudogene TRBV3-2) and TRBJ1-4; D possibly corresponds to TRBD1 (5 bases). Trimming took 4 bases from V and 7 from J, leaving 16 bases between them. The CDR3 extends over 15 amino acids. The germline CDR1 and CDR2 sequences are LGHDT and YNNKEL (reference sequence). The CDR3 DNA is TGTGCCAGCAGCCGACCCGGGACTGGGCGTGAAAAACTGTTTTTT. Residues: CASSRPGTGREKLFF.

This rearrangement joins TRBV4-2 to TRBJ1-6, with a tentative D call TRBD1 (5 bases). Trimming removed 1 base at V and 6 bases at J, with 7 bases between. Germline V gene sequence: CDR1 LGHNA, CDR2 YNFKEQ. This CDR3 contains 14 residues. CDR3 DNA sequence: TGTGCCAGCAGCCAAGGACAGTTTAATTCACCCCTCCACTTT. Amino acids: CASSQGQFNSPLHF.

This chain links TRBV11-2 with TRBJ2-5; 9 bases map to TRBD1. CDR1 is SGHAT and CDR2 is FQNNGV in the germline V gene. This CDR3 contains 14 residues. J was trimmed by 4 bases and V by 5 bases; bases with no gene match: 5. The CDR3 nucleotides read TGTGCCAGCAGCCCACAGGGGGCCGGAGAGACCCAGTACTTC. Protein product: CASSPQGAGETQYF.

This clone was recorded only once. This chain joins TRBV29-1 and TRBJ2-7; 9 nucleotides agree with TRBD1. With V trimmed by 7 bases and J by 3 bases, 4 bases remained unmatched. CDR3 length equals 12 residues. Germline assignment: CDR1 SQVTM and CDR2 ANQGSEA. This CDR3 reads CSAGTGNYEQYF. The CDR3, as DNA: TGCAGCGCCGGGACAGGGAACTACGAGCAGTACTTC.

This chain connects TRBV3-1 (or the pseudogene TRBV3-2) to TRBJ2-5; 7 nucleotides line up with TRBD2. The germline CDR1 and CDR2 sequences are LGHDT and YNNKEL (reference sequence). The CDR3 is 12 amino acids. V was pared by 8 bases and J by 5 bases, with 5 bases of the junction left unmatched. The CDR3, as DNA: TGTGCCAGCGGGAGGGCCACGGAGACCCAGTACTTC. This codes for CASGRATETQYF.

The CDR3 region has the DNA TGTGCCAGCAGCGTTGTAGGGACTAGCGGAGGTTACAATGAGCAGTTCTTC. It is translated as CASSVVGTSGGYNEQFF. The chain couples TRBV9 to TRBJ2-1, with 11 positions matching TRBD2. The junction had 8 bases not matched to a gene; V was cut back by 2 bases and J by 4 bases. CDR1 and CDR2 (germline): SGDLS, YYNGEE. The CDR3 spans 17 residues.

V is TRBV7-2 and J is TRBJ2-3, with TRBD2 matching over 11 bases. Germline CDR1 and CDR2: SGHTA and FQGNSA. The V segment lost 3 bases and the J segment 5 bases; nucleotides outside the gene matches: 4. This CDR3 region has 15 residues. The DNA for the CDR3 is TGTGCCAGCAGCTTCTTTCTAGCGGGAGGAGATACGCAGTATTTT. Its protein is CASSFFLAGGDTQYF.

The chain has TRBV7-2 and TRBJ2-6; D might be TRBD2 (5 bases). V lost 5 bases and J lost 0, with 8 bases in between. The CDR3 length is 15 residues. Germline CDR1 is SGHTA and CDR2 is FQGNSA. CDR3 bases: TGTGCCAGCAGCCCCGGGAACTCTGGGGCCAACGTCCTGACTTTC. This codes for CASSPGNSGANVLTF.

The CDR3 DNA reads TGTGCCAGCAGTTTGACAGGGCGACCACGGGATCTCTCTGGAAACACCATATATTTT. Residues: CASSLTGRPRDLSGNTIYF. This chain connects TRBV27 to TRBJ1-3; 7 bases map to TRBD1. Losses at the gene ends were 3 bases for V and 0 bases for J; bases not matched to a gene: 14. The CDR3 spans 19 residues. Per the germline V gene, CDR1 is MNHEY and CDR2 is SMNVEV (reference sequence).